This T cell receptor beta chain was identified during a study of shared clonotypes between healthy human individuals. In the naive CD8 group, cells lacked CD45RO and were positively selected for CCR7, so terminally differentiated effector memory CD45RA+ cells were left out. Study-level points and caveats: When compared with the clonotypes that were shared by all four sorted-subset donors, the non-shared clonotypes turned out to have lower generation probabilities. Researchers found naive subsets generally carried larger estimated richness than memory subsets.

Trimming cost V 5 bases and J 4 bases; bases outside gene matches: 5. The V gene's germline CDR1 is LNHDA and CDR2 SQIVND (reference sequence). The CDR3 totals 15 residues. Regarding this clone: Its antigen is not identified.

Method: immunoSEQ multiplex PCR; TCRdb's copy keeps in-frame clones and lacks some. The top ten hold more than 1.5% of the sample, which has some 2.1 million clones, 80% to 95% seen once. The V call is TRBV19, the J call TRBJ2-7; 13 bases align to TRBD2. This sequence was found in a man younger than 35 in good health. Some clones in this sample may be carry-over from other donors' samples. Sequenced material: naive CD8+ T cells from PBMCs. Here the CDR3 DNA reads TGTGCCAGTAGTGCGGGACTAGCGGGGAGATACGAGCAGTACTTC. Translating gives CASSAGLAGRYEQYF.